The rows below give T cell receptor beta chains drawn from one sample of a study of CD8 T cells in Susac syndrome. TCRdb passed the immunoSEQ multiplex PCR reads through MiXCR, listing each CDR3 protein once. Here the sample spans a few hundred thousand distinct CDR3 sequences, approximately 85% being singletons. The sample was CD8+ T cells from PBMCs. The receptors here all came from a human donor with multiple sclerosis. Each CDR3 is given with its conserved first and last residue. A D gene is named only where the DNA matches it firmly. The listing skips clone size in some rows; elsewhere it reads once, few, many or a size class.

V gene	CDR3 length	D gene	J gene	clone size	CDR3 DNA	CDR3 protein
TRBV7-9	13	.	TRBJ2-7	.	TGTGCCAGCAGCTATCCCCTTGAGTTCGAGCAGTACTTC	CASSYPLEFEQYF
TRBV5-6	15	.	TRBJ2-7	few	TGTGCCAGCAGTTTAATGACAGGTAATTACTACGAGCAGTACTTC	CASSLMTGNYYEQYF
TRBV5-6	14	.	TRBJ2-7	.	TGTGCCAGCAGCTTGTGGGACATTGGGGACGAGCAGTACTTC	CASSLWDIGDEQYF
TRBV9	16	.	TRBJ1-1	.	TGTGCCAGCAGCGTAGGTACAGGCCGAGGTGGCACTGAAGCTTTCTTT	CASSVGTGRGGTEAFF
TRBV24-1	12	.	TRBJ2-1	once	TGTGCCACCAGTGATAATGTAGATGAGCAGTTCTTC	CATSDNVDEQFF
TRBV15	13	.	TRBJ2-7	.	TGTGCCACCAGCAGAGATGCAAGGGACGAGCAGTACTTC	CATSRDARDEQYF
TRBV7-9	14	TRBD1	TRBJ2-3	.	TGTGCCAGCGGAACAGGGGCCAGCACAGATACGCAGTATTTT	CASGTGASTDTQYF
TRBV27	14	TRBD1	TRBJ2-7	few	TGTGCCAGCGGGGGGACAGGGTCTTTTAACGAGCAGTACTTC	CASGGTGSFNEQYF
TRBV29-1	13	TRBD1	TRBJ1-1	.	TGCAGCCCCCGGGACAGGGTGAACACTGAAGCTTTCTTT	CSPRDRVNTEAFF
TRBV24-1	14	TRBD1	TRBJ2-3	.	TGTGCCACCAGCGGGACAGGGAGCACAGATACGCAGTATTTT	CATSGTGSTDTQYF